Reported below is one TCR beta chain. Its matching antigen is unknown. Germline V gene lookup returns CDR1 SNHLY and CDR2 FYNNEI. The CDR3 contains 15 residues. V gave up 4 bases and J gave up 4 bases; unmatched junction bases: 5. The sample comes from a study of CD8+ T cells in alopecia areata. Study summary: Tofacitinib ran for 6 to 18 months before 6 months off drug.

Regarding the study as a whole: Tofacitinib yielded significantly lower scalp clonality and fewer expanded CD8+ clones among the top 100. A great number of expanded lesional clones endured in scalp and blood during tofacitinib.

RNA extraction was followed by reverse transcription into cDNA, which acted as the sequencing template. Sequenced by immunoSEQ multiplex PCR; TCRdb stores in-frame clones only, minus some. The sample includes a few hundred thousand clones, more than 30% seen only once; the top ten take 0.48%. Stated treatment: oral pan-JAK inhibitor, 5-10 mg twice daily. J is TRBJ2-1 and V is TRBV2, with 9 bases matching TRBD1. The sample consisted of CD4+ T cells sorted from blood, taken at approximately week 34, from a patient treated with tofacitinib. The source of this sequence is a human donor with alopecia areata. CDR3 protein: CASSVEQGAYNEQFF. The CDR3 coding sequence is TGTGCCAGCAGTGTCGAACAGGGGGCTTACAATGAGCAGTTCTTC.